The clone carrying this T cell receptor (beta chain) appeared a single time. There are 13 residues in the CDR3. The V gene's germline CDR1 is DFQATT and CDR2 SNEGSKA (reference sequence). V was shortened by 8 bases and J by 0 bases, with 12 bases between the two germline ends. These data originate in a study of T-cell memory formation after mild COVID-19. From the 5' RACE reads, TCRdb called clonotypes with MiXCR, one entry per CDR3 protein. The table records 300,000 to 400,000 distinct CDR3 sequences, more than 15% of them present only once. This rearrangement joins TRBV20-1 to TRBJ2-3; D unclear. Sequencing was performed on PBMCs or a T cell subset sorted from them (not recorded which). The TCR was taken from a man in his late teens or twenties who had mild COVID-19 (a few samples of this study predate the infection). Cell type and time point are not known. The CDR3 reads CSPRVPSTDTQYF. CDR3 nucleotides: TGCAGTCCCCGGGTACCGAGCACAGATACGCAGTATTTT.